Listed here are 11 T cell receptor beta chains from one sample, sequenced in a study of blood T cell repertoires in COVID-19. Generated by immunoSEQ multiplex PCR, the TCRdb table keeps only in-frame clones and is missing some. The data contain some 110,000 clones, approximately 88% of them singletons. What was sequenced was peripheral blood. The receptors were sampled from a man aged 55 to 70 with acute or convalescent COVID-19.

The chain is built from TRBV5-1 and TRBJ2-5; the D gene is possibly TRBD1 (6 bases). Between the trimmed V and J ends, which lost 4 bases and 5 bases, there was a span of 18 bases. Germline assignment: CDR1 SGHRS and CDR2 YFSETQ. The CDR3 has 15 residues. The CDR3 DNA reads TGCGCCAGCAGCCCGCAGCCCGGACAGTATGAGACCCAGTACTTC. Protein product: CASSPQPGQYETQYF. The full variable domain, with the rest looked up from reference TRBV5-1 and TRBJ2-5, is KAGVTQTPRYLIKTRGQQVTLSCSPISGHRSVSWYQQTPGQGLQFLFEYFSETQRNKGNFPGRFSGRQFSNSRSEMNVSTLELGDSALYLCASSPQPGQYETQYFGPGTRLLVL.

The CDR3 here is CASSNIDTRGTEAFF. The CDR3, as DNA: TGCGCCAGCTCTAACATCGACACCCGGGGGACTGAAGCTTTCTTT. The chain couples TRBV10-2 to TRBJ1-1, with a possible D match to TRBD1 (5 bases). Germline-derived CDR1 and CDR2 are WSHSY and SAAADI. This CDR3 is built from 15 residues. Between the trimmed V and J ends, which lost 8 bases and 5 bases, there was a span of 21 bases.

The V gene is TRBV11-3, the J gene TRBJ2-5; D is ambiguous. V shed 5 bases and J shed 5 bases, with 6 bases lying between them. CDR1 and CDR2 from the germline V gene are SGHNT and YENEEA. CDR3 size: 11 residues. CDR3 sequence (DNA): TGTGCCAGCAGCGCAGGCGAGACCCAGTACTTC. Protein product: CASSAGETQYF.

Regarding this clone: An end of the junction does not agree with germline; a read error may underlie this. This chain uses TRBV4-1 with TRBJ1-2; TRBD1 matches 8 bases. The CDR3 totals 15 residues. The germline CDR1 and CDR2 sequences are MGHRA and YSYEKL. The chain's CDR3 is CASRQDPGQGYGYTF. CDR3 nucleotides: TGCGCCAGCAGACAAGATCCAGGACAGGGCTATGGCTACACCTTC.

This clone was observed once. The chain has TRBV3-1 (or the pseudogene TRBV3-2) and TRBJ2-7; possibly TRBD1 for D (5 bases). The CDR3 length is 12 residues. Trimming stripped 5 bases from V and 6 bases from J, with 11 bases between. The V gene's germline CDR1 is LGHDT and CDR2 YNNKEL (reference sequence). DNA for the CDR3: TGTGCCAGCAGCGACGCAGGGTCCGAGCAGTACGTC. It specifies CASSDAGSEQYV.

The CDR3, as DNA: TGTGCCAGCAGTGACTCGACTAGCGGGAGAAATGAGCAGTTCTTC. Translation gives CASSDSTSGRNEQFF. The chain recombines TRBV6-4 with TRBJ2-1; 12 nucleotides align to TRBD2. The CDR3 is made up of 15 amino acids. Germline CDR1 and CDR2: MRHNA and SNTAGT. With V trimmed by 0 bases and J by 7 bases, 1 base remained unmatched.

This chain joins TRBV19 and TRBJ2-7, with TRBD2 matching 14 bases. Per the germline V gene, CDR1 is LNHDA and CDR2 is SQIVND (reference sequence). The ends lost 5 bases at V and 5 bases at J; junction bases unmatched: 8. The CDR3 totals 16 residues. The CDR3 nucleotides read TGTGCCAGTAGTCCCGGGACTAGCGGGAGATACCACGAGCAGTACTTC. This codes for CASSPGTSGRYHEQYF.

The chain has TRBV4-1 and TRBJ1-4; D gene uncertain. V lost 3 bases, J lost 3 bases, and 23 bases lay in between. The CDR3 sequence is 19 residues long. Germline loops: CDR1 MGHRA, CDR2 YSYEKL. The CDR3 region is CASSHPKPGSQIPNEKLFF. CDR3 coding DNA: TGCGCCAGCAGCCATCCGAAACCAGGCAGTCAAATACCTAATGAAAAACTGTTTTTT.

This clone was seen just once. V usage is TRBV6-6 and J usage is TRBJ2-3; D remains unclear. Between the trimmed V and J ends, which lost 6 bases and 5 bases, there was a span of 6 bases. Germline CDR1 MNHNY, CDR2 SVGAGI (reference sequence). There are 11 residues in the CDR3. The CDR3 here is CASSSRDTQYF. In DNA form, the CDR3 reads TGTGCCAGCAGCTCCAGAGATACGCAGTATTTT.

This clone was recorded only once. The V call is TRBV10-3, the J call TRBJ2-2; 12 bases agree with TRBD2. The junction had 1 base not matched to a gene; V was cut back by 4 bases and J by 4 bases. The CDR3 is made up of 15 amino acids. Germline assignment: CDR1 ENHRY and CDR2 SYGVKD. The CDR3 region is CAISASGRATGELFF. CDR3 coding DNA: TGTGCCATCAGTGCTAGCGGGAGGGCCACCGGGGAGCTGTTTTTT.

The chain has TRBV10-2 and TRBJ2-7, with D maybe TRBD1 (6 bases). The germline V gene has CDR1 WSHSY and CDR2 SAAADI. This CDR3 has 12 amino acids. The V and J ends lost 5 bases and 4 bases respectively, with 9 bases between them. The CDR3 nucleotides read TGCGCCAGCAGTCAACAGGGATACGAGCAGTACGTC. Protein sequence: CASSQQGYEQYV.